These T cell receptor beta chains were read from a single sample in a study of PD-L1 blockade in urothelial cancer. This table comes from immunoSEQ multiplex PCR, and its TCRdb copy is limited to in-frame clones, with some not included. The sample carries approximately 110,000 clones, about 85% recorded once. Sequencing used PBMCs, obtained around atezolizumab (anti-PD-L1) treatment. All receptors come from a man aged 50-59 years with urothelial cancer. Both conserved end residues are trimmed from each CDR3. Fields, in order: V gene, J gene, CDR3 protein.

TRBV19	TRBJ2-1	ASNGGLAVNNEQF
TRBV11-2	TRBJ2-2	ATPLKTGQRGTGELF
TRBV30	TRBJ1-1	AWNLESAVNTEAF
TRBV10-3	TRBJ2-1	AISVAGNSYNEQF
TRBV5-1	TRBJ1-1	ASSLRQGPNTEAF
TRBV6-5	TRBJ2-7	ASKARDRAEQY
TRBV18	TRBJ2-2	ASSPRGTYTGELF
TRBV5-1	TRBJ1-1	ASSWGTGNTEAF
TRBV5-1	TRBJ2-7	ASRDSDRSYEQY
TRBV5-8	TRBJ2-7	ASSAVGSGYEQY
TRBV21-1	TRBJ1-2	ASKERPYGYT
TRBV9	TRBJ2-1	ASSEGGGGIRNEQF
TRBV27	TRBJ1-6	ASNVQGPNSPLH
TRBV11-2	TRBJ2-7	ASSLRTSSDEQY
TRBV19	TRBJ2-1	ASSDNGGNEQF
TRBV30	TRBJ2-1	ASMPPSSYNEQF
TRBV5-6	TRBJ2-1	ASSFQGLAYASYNEQF
TRBV7-6	TRBJ2-7	ASSLGPSYSYEQY
TRBV21-1	TRBJ2-3	ASSGASTDTQY
TRBV9	TRBJ2-5	ASSSVPGKGTQY
TRBV4-2	TRBJ1-6	ASSQDSGFVDNSPLH
TRBV30	TRBJ2-2	AWSFRDILWKLF
TRBV28	TRBJ2-1	ASSIHFTGDSMF
TRBV28	TRBJ1-5	ASRETGTMISNQPQH
TRBV27	TRBJ2-3	ASSRLLAGVVNTQY
TRBV5-6	TRBJ1-6	ASSFTDSSYNSPLH
TRBV5-1	TRBJ2-7	ASSFGQYYEQY
TRBV5-4	TRBJ1-2	ASSLAGLAGSGGYT
TRBV19	TRBJ1-5	ASREDTQNQPQH
TRBV6-5	TRBJ1-4	ASSYDINEKLF
TRBV28	TRBJ2-7	ASAGQGSGVFYEQY
TRBV9	TRBJ1-1	ASSEGLGAESTEAF
TRBV6-1	TRBJ2-5	ASSGREGRQETQY
TRBV5-1	TRBJ1-2	ASSLAVGGVYGYT
TRBV18	TRBJ2-3	ASQTGDTQY
TRBV28	TRBJ1-4	ASSTGQSNEKLF
TRBV5-6	TRBJ1-5	ASSRGQTRNQPQH
TRBV20-1	TRBJ1-1	SAVWNTEAF
TRBV11-3	TRBJ1-4	ASRKGINEKLF
TRBV7-2	TRBJ2-1	ASSPITNSGNEQF
TRBV2	TRBJ2-3	ASSEAGGPTDTQY
TRBV6-1	TRBJ2-1	ASSEVDGANEQF
TRBV9	TRBJ2-3	ASSQGDTDTQY